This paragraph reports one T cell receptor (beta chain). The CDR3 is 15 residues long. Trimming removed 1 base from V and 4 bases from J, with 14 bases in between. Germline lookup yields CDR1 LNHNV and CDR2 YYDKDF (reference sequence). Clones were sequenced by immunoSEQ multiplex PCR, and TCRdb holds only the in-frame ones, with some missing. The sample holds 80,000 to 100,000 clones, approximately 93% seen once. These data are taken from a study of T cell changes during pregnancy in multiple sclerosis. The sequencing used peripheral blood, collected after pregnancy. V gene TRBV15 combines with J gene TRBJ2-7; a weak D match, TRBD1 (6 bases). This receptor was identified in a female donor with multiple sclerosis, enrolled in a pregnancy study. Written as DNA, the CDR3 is TGTGCCACCAGCAGAGGGACACAGGGTTCTTACGAGCAGTACTTC. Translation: CATSRGTQGSYEQYF.